This TCR beta chain was sequenced during a study of cytomegalovirus exposure and HLA in healthy donors. It was healthy bone marrow donors who served as donors. There were likely unrecorded immune exposures, though donors were nominally healthy when sampled. The V end was cut by 1 base, the J end by 1 base, with 16 bases between. The CDR3 extends over 17 amino acids. Germline CDR1 reads MGHRA; CDR2 reads YSYEKL. Vbeta (60) and Jbeta (13) primers were used in the PCR. TCRdb keeps only in-frame clones here, not all; method: immunoSEQ multiplex PCR. The sample records about 95,000 clones, approximately 76% being singletons.

This rearrangement joins TRBV4-1 to TRBJ1-1; no clear D gene. The sequence came from a young man in good health and CMV-seropositive. The sequencing input was PBMCs. The CDR3 loop reads CASSQGRLGTWNTEAFF. DNA of the CDR3: TGCGCCAGCAGCCAAGGGAGGTTGGGAACCTGGAACACTGAAGCTTTCTTT.